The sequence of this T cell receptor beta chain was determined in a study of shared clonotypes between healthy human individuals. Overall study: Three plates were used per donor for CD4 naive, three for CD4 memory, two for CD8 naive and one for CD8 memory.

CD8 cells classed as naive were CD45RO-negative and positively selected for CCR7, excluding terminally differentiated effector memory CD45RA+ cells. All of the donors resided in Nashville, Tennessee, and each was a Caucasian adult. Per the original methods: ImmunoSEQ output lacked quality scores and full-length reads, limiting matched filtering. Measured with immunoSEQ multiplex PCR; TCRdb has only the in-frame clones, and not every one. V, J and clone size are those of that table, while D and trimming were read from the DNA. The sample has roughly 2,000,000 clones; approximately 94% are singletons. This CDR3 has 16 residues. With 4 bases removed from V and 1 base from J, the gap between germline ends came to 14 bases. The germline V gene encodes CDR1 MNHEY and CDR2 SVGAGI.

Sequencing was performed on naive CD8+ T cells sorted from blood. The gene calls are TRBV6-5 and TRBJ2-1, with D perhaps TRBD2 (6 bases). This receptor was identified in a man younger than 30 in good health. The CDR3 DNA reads TGTGCCAGCAGTTCCTACCTAGCGACTTCCTACAATGAGCAGTTCTTC. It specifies CASSSYLATSYNEQFF.